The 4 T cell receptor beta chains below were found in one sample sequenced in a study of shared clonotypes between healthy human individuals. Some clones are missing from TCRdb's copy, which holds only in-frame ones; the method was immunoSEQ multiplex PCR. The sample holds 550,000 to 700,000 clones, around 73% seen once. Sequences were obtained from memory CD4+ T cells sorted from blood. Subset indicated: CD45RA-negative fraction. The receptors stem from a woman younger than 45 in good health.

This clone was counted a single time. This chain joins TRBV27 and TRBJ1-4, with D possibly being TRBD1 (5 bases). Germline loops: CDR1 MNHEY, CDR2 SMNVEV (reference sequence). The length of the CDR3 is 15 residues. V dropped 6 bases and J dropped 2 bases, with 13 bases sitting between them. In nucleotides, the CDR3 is TGTGCCAGCAGGCGGGGGGGGAAGACTAATGAAAAACTGTTTTTT. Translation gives CASRRGGKTNEKLFF.

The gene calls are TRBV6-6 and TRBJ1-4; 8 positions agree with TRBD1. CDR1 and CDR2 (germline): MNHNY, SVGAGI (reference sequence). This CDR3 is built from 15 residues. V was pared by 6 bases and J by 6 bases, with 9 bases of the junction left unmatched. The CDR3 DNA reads TGTGCCAGCAGCAGGACAGGGCCCAAGTATGAAAAACTGTTTTTT. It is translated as CASSRTGPKYEKLFF.

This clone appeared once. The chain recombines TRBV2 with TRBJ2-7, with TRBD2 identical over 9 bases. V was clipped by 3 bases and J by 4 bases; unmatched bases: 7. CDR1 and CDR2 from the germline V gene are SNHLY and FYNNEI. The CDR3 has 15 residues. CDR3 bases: TGTGCCAGCAGTGAGGGAGCGGGGGGACAATACGAGCAGTACTTC. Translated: CASSEGAGGQYEQYF.

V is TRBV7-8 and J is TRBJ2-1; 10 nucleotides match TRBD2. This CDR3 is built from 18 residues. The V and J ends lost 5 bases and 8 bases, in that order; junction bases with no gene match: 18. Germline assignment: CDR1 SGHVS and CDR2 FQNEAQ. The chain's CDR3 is CASSKPSPRSGRGYEQFF. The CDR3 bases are TGTGCCAGCAGCAAACCCTCACCTAGGAGCGGGAGGGGGTATGAGCAGTTCTTC. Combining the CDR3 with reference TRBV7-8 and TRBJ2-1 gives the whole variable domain GAGVSQSPRYKVAKRGQDVALRCDPISGHVSLFWYQQALGQGPEFLTYFQNEAQLDKSGLPSDRFFAERPEGSVSTLKIQRTQQEDSAVYLCASSKPSPRSGRGYEQFFGPGTRLTVL.